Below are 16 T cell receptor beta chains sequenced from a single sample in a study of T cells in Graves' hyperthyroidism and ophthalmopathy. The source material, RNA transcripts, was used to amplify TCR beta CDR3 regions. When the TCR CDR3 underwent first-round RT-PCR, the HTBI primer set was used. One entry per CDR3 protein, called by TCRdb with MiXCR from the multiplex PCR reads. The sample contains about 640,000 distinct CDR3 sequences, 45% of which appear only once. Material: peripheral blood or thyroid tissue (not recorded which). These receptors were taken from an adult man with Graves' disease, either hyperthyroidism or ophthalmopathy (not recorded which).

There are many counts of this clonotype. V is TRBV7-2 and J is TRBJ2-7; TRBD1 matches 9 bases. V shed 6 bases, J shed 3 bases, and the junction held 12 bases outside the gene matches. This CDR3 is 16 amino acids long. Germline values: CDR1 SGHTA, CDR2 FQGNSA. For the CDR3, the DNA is TGTGCCAGCAGGGCCACCGGGACAGGGTTTTTCTACGAGCAGTACTTC. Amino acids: CASRATGTGFFYEQYF.

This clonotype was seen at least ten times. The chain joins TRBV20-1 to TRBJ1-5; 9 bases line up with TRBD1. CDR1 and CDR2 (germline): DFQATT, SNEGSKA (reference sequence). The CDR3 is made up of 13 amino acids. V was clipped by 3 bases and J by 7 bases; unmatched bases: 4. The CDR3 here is CSARGDRDQPQHF. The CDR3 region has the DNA TGCAGTGCTAGGGGGGACAGGGACCAGCCCCAGCATTTT.

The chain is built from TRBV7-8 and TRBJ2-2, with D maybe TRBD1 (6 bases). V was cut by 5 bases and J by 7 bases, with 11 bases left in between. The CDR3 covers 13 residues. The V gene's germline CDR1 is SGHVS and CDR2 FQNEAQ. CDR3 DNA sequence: TGTGCCAGCAGCCGATACAGGGTCGGGGAGCTGTTTTTT. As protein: CASSRYRVGELFF.

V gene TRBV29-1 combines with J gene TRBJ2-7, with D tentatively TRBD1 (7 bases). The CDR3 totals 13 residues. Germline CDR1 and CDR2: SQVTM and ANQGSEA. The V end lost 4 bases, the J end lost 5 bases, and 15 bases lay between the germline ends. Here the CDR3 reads CSVGEEGANEQYF. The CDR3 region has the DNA TGCAGCGTTGGTGAGGAGGGGGCCAACGAGCAGTACTTC.

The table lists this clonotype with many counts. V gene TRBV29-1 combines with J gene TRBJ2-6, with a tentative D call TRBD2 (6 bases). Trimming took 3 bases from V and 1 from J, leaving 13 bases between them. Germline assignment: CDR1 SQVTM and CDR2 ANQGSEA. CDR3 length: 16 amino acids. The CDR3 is CSVDGSRASGANVLTF. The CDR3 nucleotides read TGCAGCGTTGACGGGAGCCGGGCATCTGGGGCCAACGTCCTGACTTTC.

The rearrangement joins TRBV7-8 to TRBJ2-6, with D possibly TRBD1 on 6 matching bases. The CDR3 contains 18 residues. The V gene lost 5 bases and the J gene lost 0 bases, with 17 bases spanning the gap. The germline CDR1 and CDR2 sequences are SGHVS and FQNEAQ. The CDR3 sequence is CASSVDSTSYSGANVLTF. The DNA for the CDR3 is TGTGCCAGCAGCGTGGACAGCACCAGTTACTCTGGGGCCAACGTCCTGACTTTC. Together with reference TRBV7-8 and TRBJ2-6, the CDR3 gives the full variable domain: GAGVSQSPRYKVAKRGQDVALRCDPISGHVSLFWYQQALGQGPEFLTYFQNEAQLDKSGLPSDRFFAERPEGSVSTLKIQRTQQEDSAVYLCASSVDSTSYSGANVLTFGAGSRLTVL.

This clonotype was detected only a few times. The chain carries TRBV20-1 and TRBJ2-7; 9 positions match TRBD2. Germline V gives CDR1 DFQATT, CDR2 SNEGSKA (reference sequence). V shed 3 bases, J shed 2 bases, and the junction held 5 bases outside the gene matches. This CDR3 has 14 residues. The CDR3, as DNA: TGCAGTGCTAGTCGACTAGCGGCTCCCTACGAGCAGTACTTC. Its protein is CSASRLAAPYEQYF.

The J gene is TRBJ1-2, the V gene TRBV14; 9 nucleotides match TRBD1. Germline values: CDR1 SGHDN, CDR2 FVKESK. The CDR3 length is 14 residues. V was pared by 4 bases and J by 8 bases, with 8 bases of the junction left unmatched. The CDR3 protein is CASSPTRTGVGYTF. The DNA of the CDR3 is TGTGCCAGCAGCCCCACCCGGACAGGGGTGGGCTACACCTTC.

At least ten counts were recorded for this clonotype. This CDR3 is CSARDLGETQYF. The CDR3 DNA reads TGCAGTGCTAGAGATCTTGGAGAGACCCAGTACTTC. The V gene is TRBV20-1, the J gene TRBJ2-5; D remains unclear. The germline CDR1 and CDR2 sequences are DFQATT and SNEGSKA (reference sequence). The V end was cut by 0 bases, the J end by 4 bases, with 6 bases between. The CDR3 totals 12 residues.

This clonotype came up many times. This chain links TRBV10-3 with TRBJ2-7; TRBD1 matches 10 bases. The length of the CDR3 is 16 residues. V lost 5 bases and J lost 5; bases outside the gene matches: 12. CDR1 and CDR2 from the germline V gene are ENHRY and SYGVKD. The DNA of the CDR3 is TGTGCCATCAGTCCCTTACTGACAGGGGGCGAGAACGAGCAGTACTTC. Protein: CAISPLLTGGENEQYF.

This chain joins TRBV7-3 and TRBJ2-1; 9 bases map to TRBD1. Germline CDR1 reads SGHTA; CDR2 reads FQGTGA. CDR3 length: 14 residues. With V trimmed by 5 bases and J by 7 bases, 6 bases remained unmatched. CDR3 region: CASSPGQGRNEQFF. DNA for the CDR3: TGTGCCAGCAGCCCGGGACAGGGAAGGAATGAGCAGTTCTTC.

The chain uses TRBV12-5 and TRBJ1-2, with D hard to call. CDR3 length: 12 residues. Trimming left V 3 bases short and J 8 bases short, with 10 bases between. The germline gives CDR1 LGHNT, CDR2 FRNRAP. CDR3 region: CASGLGPGGYTF. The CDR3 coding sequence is TGTGCTAGTGGTTTAGGGCCCGGAGGCTACACCTTC.

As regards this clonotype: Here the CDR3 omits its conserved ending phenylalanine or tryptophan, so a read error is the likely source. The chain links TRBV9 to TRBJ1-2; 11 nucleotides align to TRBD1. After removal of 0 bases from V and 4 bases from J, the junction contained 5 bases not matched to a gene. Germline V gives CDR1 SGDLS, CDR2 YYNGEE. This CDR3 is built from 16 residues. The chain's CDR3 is CASSVDPGQGGYGYTL. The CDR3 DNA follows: TGTGCCAGCAGCGTAGATCCGGGACAGGGGGGCTATGGCTACACCCTC.

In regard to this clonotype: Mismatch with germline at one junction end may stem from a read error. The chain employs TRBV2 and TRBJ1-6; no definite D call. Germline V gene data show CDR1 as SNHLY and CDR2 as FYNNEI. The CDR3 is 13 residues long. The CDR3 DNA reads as TGTGCCATCAGTGAGCGGGAAAATTCACCCCTCCACTTT. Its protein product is CAISERENSPLHF.

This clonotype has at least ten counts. The DNA for the CDR3 is TGTGCCACCAGCCAAGACGGAAATATAAACACCGGGGAGCTGTTTTTT. Its protein is CATSQDGNINTGELFF. The genes are TRBV15 and TRBJ2-2; no clear D gene. Trimming shortened V by 5 bases and J by 2 bases, and 15 bases separated the two germline ends. The CDR3 runs to 16 residues. The germline V gene encodes CDR1 LNHNV and CDR2 YYDKDF (reference sequence).

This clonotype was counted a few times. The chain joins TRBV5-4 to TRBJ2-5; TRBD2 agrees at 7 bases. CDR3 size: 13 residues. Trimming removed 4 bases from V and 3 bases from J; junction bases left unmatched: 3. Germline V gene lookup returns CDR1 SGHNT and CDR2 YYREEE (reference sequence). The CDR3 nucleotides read TGTGCCAGCAGCCGGGACTATGAAGAGACCCAGTACTTC. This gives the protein CASSRDYEETQYF.